One sample yielded the 27 T cell receptor beta chains listed below, sequenced in a study of control samples from healthy donors and cancer patients. Sequencing used immunoSEQ multiplex PCR; TCRdb keeps in-frame clones, though not all of them. The sample carries around 140,000 clones, roughly nine tenths recorded once. Sequencing used blood. Receptors originate from a man aged 18 to 29 in good health.

The V gene is TRBV6-5, the J gene TRBJ1-2; D is unresolved. CDR3 length: 13 residues. Germline V CDR1 and CDR2: MNHEY, SVGAGI. V was clipped by 4 bases and J by 3 bases, with 9 bases between them. The CDR3 coding sequence is TGTGCCAGCAGTTCTTCTGTGGACTATGGCTACACCTTC. It codes for CASSSSVDYGYTF.

This chain connects TRBV19 to TRBJ2-6; D is possibly TRBD1 (6 bases). V lost 5 bases to trimming and J lost 0 bases, with 8 bases between them. The V gene's germline CDR1 is LNHDA and CDR2 SQIVND (reference sequence). This CDR3 has 15 amino acids. CDR3 protein: CASSAGVSGANVLTF. The CDR3 bases are TGTGCCAGTAGTGCAGGGGTCTCTGGGGCCAACGTCCTGACTTTC. The full variable domain, with the rest looked up from reference TRBV19 and TRBJ2-6, is DGGITQSPKYLFRKEGQNVTLSCEQNLNHDAMYWYRQDPGQGLRLIYYSQIVNDFQKGDIAEGYSVSREKKESFPLTVTSAQKNPTAFYLCASSAGVSGANVLTFGAGSRLTVL.

The chain couples TRBV28 to TRBJ2-7; 9 nucleotides match TRBD1. J gave up 2 bases and V 5 bases, and 13 bases lay outside the gene matches. The CDR3 length is 17 residues. Germline V gene data show CDR1 as MDHEN and CDR2 as SYDVKM. Here the CDR3 DNA reads TGTGCCAGCAGTCTAAGGACACAGGGGGCGGGGACCTACGAGCAGTACTTC. This translates into CASSLRTQGAGTYEQYF.

As for this clone: This specimen includes other DNA sequences encoding the same CDR3. The chain is built from TRBV30 and TRBJ2-7; D unclear. V was trimmed by 2 bases and J by 2 bases, leaving 4 bases between them. CDR1 GTSNPN and CDR2 SVGIG come from the germline V gene (reference sequence). This CDR3 region has 11 residues. The CDR3 loop is CAWSTAYEQYF. The DNA of the CDR3 is TGTGCCTGGAGTACCGCCTACGAGCAGTACTTC.

A few counts support this clone. The gene calls are TRBV24-1 and TRBJ2-2, with D possibly TRBD1 on 7 matching bases. CDR1 and CDR2 from the germline V gene are KGHDR and SFDVKD. The CDR3 has 15 amino acids. V was trimmed by 9 bases and J by 4 bases, leaving 17 bases between them. The CDR3 loop is CATSSQGEATGELFF. The DNA of the CDR3 is TGTGCCACCTCCAGCCAGGGGGAGGCCACCGGGGAGCTGTTTTTT.

The V and J genes are TRBV13 and TRBJ1-2; D is possibly TRBD1 (5 bases). The CDR3 contains 15 residues. The germline V gene encodes CDR1 PRHDT and CDR2 FYEKMQ (reference sequence). Trimming shortened V by 2 bases and J by 3 bases, and 13 bases separated the two germline ends. The CDR3 here is CASSLWAQGDYGYTF. CDR3 coding DNA: TGTGCCAGCAGCTTATGGGCACAAGGGGACTATGGCTACACCTTC. Full variable domain (outside the CDR3, taken from reference TRBV13 and TRBJ1-2): AAGVIQSPRHLIKEKRETATLKCYPIPRHDTVYWYQQGPGQDPQFLISFYEKMQSDKGSIPDRFSAQQFSDYHSELNMSSLELGDSALYFCASSLWAQGDYGYTFGSGTRLTVV.

The chain joins TRBV19 to TRBJ2-7, with D perhaps matching TRBD1 (6 bases). The CDR3 covers 13 residues. The ends were cut back, 5 bases at V and 9 bases at J, with 17 bases in the middle. CDR1 is LNHDA, CDR2 SQIVND, per germline (reference sequence). The CDR3 reads CASSAQQGSGQYF. The CDR3 nucleotides are TGTGCCAGTAGTGCACAACAGGGAAGTGGGCAGTACTTC.

This clone was observed a handful of times. The chain uses TRBV7-3 and TRBJ1-1; D is unclear. Germline V lookup: CDR1 SGHTA, CDR2 FQGTGA. This CDR3 is built from 17 residues. Trimming removed 2 bases from V and 0 bases from J, with 16 bases in between. In DNA form, the CDR3 reads TGTGCCAGCAGCTTATTCCCGGTTCTACAGCTGAACACTGAAGCTTTCTTT. Protein product: CASSLFPVLQLNTEAFF.

V and J are TRBV7-9 and TRBJ1-2; TRBD1 is a possible D gene (6 bases). Deletions cut 2 bases from V and 6 bases from J, with 10 bases between. CDR1 and CDR2 from the germline V gene are SEHNR and FQNEAQ (reference sequence). The CDR3 has 13 amino acids. CDR3 protein: CASSLRGENGYTF. CDR3 in DNA: TGTGCCAGCAGCTTAAGGGGGGAGAATGGCTACACCTTC.

V is TRBV27 and J is TRBJ2-2, with a possible D match to TRBD1 (6 bases). V lost 6 bases and J 0 bases, leaving 23 bases between the germline ends. CDR1 and CDR2 (germline): MNHEY, SMNVEV (reference sequence). CDR3 length: 19 residues. As DNA, the CDR3 is TGTGCCAGCAGCCACGACAGGAACGGAGGTGAAGCGAACACCGGGGAGCTGTTTTTT. This codes for CASSHDRNGGEANTGELFF.

This chain links TRBV7-3 with TRBJ2-1; tentatively, D is TRBD2 (7 bases). The CDR3 is 16 residues long. Germline V lookup: CDR1 SGHTA, CDR2 FQGTGA. V was trimmed by 3 bases and J by 3 bases, leaving 15 bases between them. CDR3 nucleotides: TGTGCCAGCAGCTTGTACGGGGGGCAAAACTACAATGAGCAGTTCTTC. This codes for CASSLYGGQNYNEQFF.

The chain links TRBV10-3 to TRBJ2-5, with D perhaps being TRBD1 or TRBD2 (6 bases each). V shed 4 bases and J shed 4 bases, with 13 bases lying between them. The CDR3 extends over 14 amino acids. Germline V lookup: CDR1 ENHRY, CDR2 SYGVKD. CDR3 DNA sequence: TGTGCCATCAGTGTAACCAGGGGAGGAGAGACCCAGTACTTC. Its translation: CAISVTRGGETQYF.

V is TRBV4-1 and J is TRBJ2-1; weak D call: TRBD2 (6 bases). From germline, CDR1 is MGHRA and CDR2 YSYEKL. V lost 3 bases and J 0 bases, leaving 21 bases between the germline ends. The CDR3 consists of 19 residues. As DNA, the CDR3 is TGCGCCAGCAGCCAGACCGGGACTCGTGAAAAAAGCTCCTACAATGAGCAGTTCTTC. Its protein is CASSQTGTREKSSYNEQFF.

This rearrangement joins TRBV18 to TRBJ1-5; D is unclear. V lost 5 bases and J 10 bases, leaving 18 bases between the germline ends. The CDR3 extends over 14 amino acids. The germline CDR1 and CDR2 sequences are KGHSH and LQKENI. The CDR3 spells CASSNQTQAPPQHF. The CDR3 bases are TGTGCCAGCTCAAACCAGACCCAGGCCCCACCCCAGCATTTT.

The rearrangement joins TRBV4-2 to TRBJ1-1; perhaps TRBD1 as D (5 bases). Germline V gene sequence: CDR1 LGHNA, CDR2 YNFKEQ. CDR3 length: 16 amino acids. The germline V and J ends were trimmed by 0 bases and 8 bases, with 19 bases remaining between them. The DNA of the CDR3 is TGTGCCAGCAGCCAAGATCTTTGGGAGGGGCGGATGGAAGCTTTCTTT. As protein: CASSQDLWEGRMEAFF.

J is TRBJ2-1 and V is TRBV27; 7 nucleotides agree with TRBD2. Germline V gives CDR1 MNHEY, CDR2 SMNVEV (reference sequence). This CDR3 is built from 13 residues. Trimming took 6 bases from V and 6 from J; bases not matched to a gene: 5. The CDR3 DNA is TGTGCCAGCAGCTGGTCGGGGGGCAATGAGCAGTTCTTC. Its protein is CASSWSGGNEQFF.

The chain is built from TRBV19 and TRBJ1-5; possibly TRBD1 for D (6 bases). The CDR3 extends over 15 amino acids. The germline V gene encodes CDR1 LNHDA and CDR2 SQIVND (reference sequence). The V end was cut by 6 bases, the J end by 0 bases, with 12 bases between. CDR3 protein: CASRPQGPSNQPQHF. CDR3 bases: TGTGCCAGTAGGCCACAGGGCCCTAGCAATCAGCCCCAGCATTTT.

This chain joins TRBV7-2 and TRBJ2-2; 10 nucleotides line up with TRBD1. Germline V gives CDR1 SGHTA, CDR2 FQGNSA. With V trimmed by 5 bases and J by 4 bases, 16 bases remained unmatched. The CDR3 is made up of 19 amino acids. This CDR3 is CASSPVRTGGLVSTGELFF. The CDR3, as DNA: TGTGCCAGCAGCCCGGTGAGGACAGGGGGGCTTGTGAGCACCGGGGAGCTGTTTTTT.

DNA for the CDR3: TGTGCCAGTAGTCCAGTCAGCTCCTACAATGAGCAGTTCTTC. It yields the protein CASSPVSSYNEQFF. The V call is TRBV19, the J call TRBJ2-1; D not resolved. Germline V lookup: CDR1 LNHDA, CDR2 SQIVND (reference sequence). Trimming removed 5 bases at V and 0 bases at J, with 8 bases between. The CDR3 covers 14 residues.

The rearrangement joins TRBV7-9 to TRBJ1-4; possible D gene TRBD1, 6 bases. The CDR3 contains 14 residues. V was cut by 5 bases and J by 8 bases, with 15 bases left in between. Germline CDR1 SEHNR, CDR2 FQNEAQ (reference sequence). CDR3 region: CASSLGGNAEKLFF. In DNA, the CDR3 is TGTGCCAGCAGCCTAGGGGGGAATGCGGAAAAACTGTTTTTT.

J is TRBJ2-1 and V is TRBV11-3, with 11 bases lining up with TRBD2. V trimming: 5 bases; J trimming: 4 bases; junction bases outside the gene matches: 7. CDR1 SGHNT and CDR2 YENEEA come from the germline V gene. The CDR3 runs 16 residues. CDR3 sequence: CASSLTGTSGYNEQFF. CDR3 DNA: TGTGCCAGCAGCCTTACCGGGACTAGCGGTTACAATGAGCAGTTCTTC.

The chain employs TRBV12-5 and TRBJ2-5; TRBD1 aligns across 7 bases. This CDR3 has 14 amino acids. The germline gives CDR1 LGHNT, CDR2 FRNRAP. V was pared by 5 bases and J by 4 bases, with 7 bases of the junction left unmatched. The CDR3 loop reads CASGGGQQVETQYF. The CDR3 bases are TGTGCTAGTGGTGGGGGACAGCAAGTAGAGACCCAGTACTTC.

V and J are TRBV19 and TRBJ2-2; TRBD1 matches 9 bases. The CDR3 runs 15 residues. Germline V CDR1 and CDR2: LNHDA, SQIVND (reference sequence). The V segment lost 6 bases and the J segment 3 bases; nucleotides outside the gene matches: 5. In DNA, the CDR3 is TGTGCCAGTAGGGGGACAGGGATCTACACCGGGGAGCTGTTTTTT. It yields the protein CASRGTGIYTGELFF. The full variable domain, its missing parts supplied by reference TRBV19 and TRBJ2-2, is DGGITQSPKYLFRKEGQNVTLSCEQNLNHDAMYWYRQDPGQGLRLIYYSQIVNDFQKGDIAEGYSVSREKKESFPLTVTSAQKNPTAFYLCASRGTGIYTGELFFGEGSRLTVL.

Worth noting for this clone: One end of the junction varies from germline; a read error may be responsible. The rearrangement links TRBV6-2 or TRBV6-3 to TRBJ2-5; D remains ambiguous. The CDR3 runs to 12 residues. From germline, CDR1 is MNHEY and CDR2 SVGEGT. CDR3 amino acids: CASSDSWETQYF. The CDR3 nucleotides are TGTGCCAGCAGTGACTCATGGGAGACCCAGTACTTC.

The chain is built from TRBV7-6 and TRBJ1-1; 10 bases fit TRBD1. J gave up 1 base and V 4 bases, and 6 bases lay outside the gene matches. The germline V gene encodes CDR1 SGHVS and CDR2 FNYEAQ. The CDR3 totals 16 residues. The CDR3 sequence is CASSSPGTGENTEAFF. The CDR3, as DNA: TGTGCCAGCAGCTCTCCCGGGACAGGGGAGAACACTGAAGCTTTCTTT. Drawing the rest from reference TRBV7-6 and TRBJ1-1, the complete variable domain is GAGVSQSPRYKVTKRGQDVALRCDPISGHVSLYWYRQALGQGPEFLTYFNYEAQQDKSGLPNDRFSAERPEGSISTLTIQRTEQRDSAMYRCASSSPGTGENTEAFFGQGTRLTVV.

This clone was found once. The chain links TRBV7-6 to TRBJ2-1; 13 bases map to TRBD2. V lost 5 bases, J lost 9 bases, and 7 bases stayed unmatched. Per germline, CDR1 SGHVS and CDR2 FNYEAQ. This CDR3 spans 15 amino acids. The CDR3 DNA reads TGTGCCAGCAGCCGACTAGCGGGGGGCCAGGTTGAGCAGTTCTTC. It translates to CASSRLAGGQVEQFF.

The chain couples TRBV28 to TRBJ1-3, with TRBD1 as a possible D gene (6 bases). The germline V gene encodes CDR1 MDHEN and CDR2 SYDVKM. The CDR3 runs 16 residues. V shed 4 bases and J shed 0 bases, with 13 bases lying between them. The CDR3 region is CASSSTGSSSGNTIYF. In DNA, the CDR3 is TGTGCCAGCAGTTCGACAGGATCTAGCTCTGGAAACACCATATATTTT.